The 9 T cell receptor beta chains in this list originate from one sample, sequenced in a study of T cells in Graves' hyperthyroidism and ophthalmopathy. Amplification yielded TCR beta CDR3 regions, with RNA transcripts as the source. A set of HTBI primers served as the primers for a first-round RT-PCR of the TCR CDR3. One entry per CDR3 protein results from TCRdb running MiXCR on the multiplex PCR reads. The data show fewer than 650,000 distinct CDR3 sequences, about 14% seen once. The specimen was blood. Source of these receptors: a woman aged 25 to 45 with Graves' hyperthyroidism that later progressed to Graves' ophthalmopathy.

The gene calls are TRBV30 and TRBJ2-1; 9 positions agree with TRBD1. V was clipped by 3 bases and J by 14 bases; unmatched bases: 5. There are 11 residues in the CDR3. Germline assignment: CDR1 GTSNPN and CDR2 SVGIG (reference sequence). Here the CDR3 reads CAWSVGQGKFF. In DNA form, the CDR3 reads TGTGCCTGGAGCGTGGGACAGGGAAAGTTCTTC.

This clonotype was seen many times. V usage is TRBV6-5 and J usage is TRBJ1-1; 7 bases match TRBD1. The CDR3 is 15 amino acids. V was pared by 2 bases and J by 2 bases, with 5 bases of the junction left unmatched. Germline CDR1 and CDR2: MNHEY and SVGAGI. Here the CDR3 DNA reads TGTGCCAGCAGTTACACCGGACAGGACAACACTGAAGCTTTCTTT. Translation: CASSYTGQDNTEAFF.

This clonotype was recorded many times. The V and J genes are TRBV29-1 and TRBJ2-3; TRBD2 aligns across 13 bases. Germline assignment: CDR1 SQVTM and CDR2 ANQGSEA. The CDR3 runs 18 residues. The V gene end was trimmed by 1 base and the J gene end by 2 bases; junction bases not matched to a gene: 9. The CDR3 nucleotides read TGCAGCGTTGAAGCCCGAGGGACTAGCGGGACCTACACAGATACGCAGTATTTT. This codes for CSVEARGTSGTYTDTQYF.

This clonotype was seen ten or more times. V usage is TRBV7-2 and J usage is TRBJ2-7; 8 nucleotides align to TRBD2. CDR1 and CDR2 (germline): SGHTA, FQGNSA. The CDR3 is 19 amino acids. The junction had 21 bases not matched to a gene; V was cut back by 5 bases and J by 3 bases. CDR3: CASSQTYGEPGLGNYEQYF. CDR3 nucleotides: TGTGCCAGCAGCCAGACCTATGGGGAGCCGGGACTAGGCAACTACGAGCAGTACTTC.

This clonotype showed up many times. The CDR3 DNA is TGTGCCAGCAGTTACTCCAGCCCAGCTTCACCCCTCCACTTT. This gives the protein CASSYSSPASPLHF. This chain connects TRBV6-2 or TRBV6-3 to TRBJ1-6; D is uncertain. V lost 0 bases and J lost 9, with 9 bases in between. This CDR3 is built from 14 residues. Germline-derived CDR1 and CDR2 are MNHEY and SVGEGT.

The table lists this clonotype with many counts. The chain couples TRBV20-1 to TRBJ2-5; the D gene is possibly TRBD2 (6 bases). The CDR3 is 15 amino acids. Per germline, CDR1 DFQATT and CDR2 SNEGSKA (reference sequence). V was clipped by 6 bases and J by 5 bases, with 22 bases between them. This CDR3 is CSAHVSGRSGETQYF. The CDR3 DNA reads TGCAGTGCCCACGTATCGGGGAGGTCGGGTGAGACCCAGTACTTC.

This chain joins TRBV7-6 and TRBJ1-2; TRBD1 agrees at 10 bases. The ends lost 2 bases at V and 3 bases at J; junction bases unmatched: 15. Germline CDR1 is SGHVS and CDR2 is FNYEAQ. The CDR3 extends over 19 amino acids. Here the CDR3 reads CASSLWGMGQGMLDYGYTF. The CDR3 coding sequence is TGTGCCAGCAGCTTATGGGGTATGGGACAGGGGATGTTAGACTATGGCTACACCTTC. Together with reference TRBV7-6 and TRBJ1-2, the CDR3 gives the full variable domain: GAGVSQSPRYKVTKRGQDVALRCDPISGHVSLYWYRQALGQGPEFLTYFNYEAQQDKSGLPNDRFSAERPEGSISTLTIQRTEQRDSAMYRCASSLWGMGQGMLDYGYTFGSGTRLTVV.

This clonotype was found many times. V usage is TRBV20-1 and J usage is TRBJ1-1, with unresolved D. The length of the CDR3 is 14 residues. V gave up 3 bases and J gave up 5 bases, with 16 bases separating them. Germline V gene lookup returns CDR1 DFQATT and CDR2 SNEGSKA (reference sequence). The CDR3 loop reads CSASRGGGLTEAFF. The CDR3, as DNA: TGCAGTGCTAGTCGAGGAGGCGGGCTAACTGAAGCTTTCTTT.

The rearrangement joins TRBV9 to TRBJ1-5; 9 bases align to TRBD1. V shed 3 bases, J shed 4 bases, and the junction held 8 bases outside the gene matches. CDR1 and CDR2 (germline): SGDLS, YYNGEE. CDR3 length: 16 residues. The CDR3 reads CASSEGQGMGNQPQHF. The CDR3, as DNA: TGTGCCAGCAGCGAAGGACAGGGGATGGGGAATCAGCCCCAGCATTTT.